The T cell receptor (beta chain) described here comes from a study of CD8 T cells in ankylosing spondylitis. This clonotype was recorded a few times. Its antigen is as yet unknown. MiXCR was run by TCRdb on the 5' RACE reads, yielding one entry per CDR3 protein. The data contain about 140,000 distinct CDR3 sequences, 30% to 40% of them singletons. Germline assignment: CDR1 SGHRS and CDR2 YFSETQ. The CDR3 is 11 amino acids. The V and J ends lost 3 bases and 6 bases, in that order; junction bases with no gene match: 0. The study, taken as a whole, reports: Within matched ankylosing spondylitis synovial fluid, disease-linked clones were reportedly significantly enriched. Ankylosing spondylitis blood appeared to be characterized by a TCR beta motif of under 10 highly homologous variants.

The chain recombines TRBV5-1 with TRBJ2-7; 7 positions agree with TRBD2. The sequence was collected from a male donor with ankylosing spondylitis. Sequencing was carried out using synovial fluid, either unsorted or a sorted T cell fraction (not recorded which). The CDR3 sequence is CASSSGGEQYF. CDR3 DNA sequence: TGCGCCAGCAGCTCGGGAGGCGAGCAGTACTTC.